These 4 T cell receptor beta chains were sequenced from one sample in a study of blood T cells in healthy people across ages. With a J-beta primer mix and a sample-barcoded 5' primer, a second PCR ran about 7 to 11 cycles. TCRdb re-analysed the 5' RACE reads in MiXCR, keeping a single row per CDR3 protein. The sample shows 1,500,000 or so distinct CDR3 sequences, less than 45% of them seen only once. Material: blood. These receptors all stem from a woman aged 18-30 years in good health.

This chain links TRBV25-1 with TRBJ2-1; D may be TRBD1 (5 bases). The CDR3 contains 14 residues. V dropped 0 bases and J dropped 2 bases, with 5 bases sitting between them. The germline V gene encodes CDR1 MGHDK and CDR2 SYGVNS. Written as DNA, the CDR3 is TGTGCCAGCAGTGAATACAGGGCCTACAATGAGCAGTTCTTC. Protein sequence: CASSEYRAYNEQFF.

Points on this clonotype: One end of the junction fails to match germline, which may point to a read error. The gene calls are TRBV20-1 and TRBJ1-5, with D hard to call. The CDR3 is made up of 13 amino acids. CDR1 and CDR2 (germline): DFQATT, SNEGSKA (reference sequence). The CDR3 protein is CSASSGINQPRHF. The CDR3 coding sequence is TGCAGTGCTAGTAGCGGAATCAATCAGCCCCGGCATTTT.

In regard to this clonotype: The junction shows a germline mismatch at one end, possibly a read error. The V call is TRBV4-3, the J call TRBJ1-6; D not resolved. This CDR3 is built from 14 residues. Germline V lookup: CDR1 LGHNA, CDR2 YSLEER. The CDR3 DNA sequence: TGCGCCGGCAGCCAAGTCCTTCCTAATTCACCCCTCCACTTT. This codes for CAGSQVLPNSPLHF.

This clonotype has a handful of counts. V usage is TRBV6-5 and J usage is TRBJ1-2; 7 bases are shared with TRBD1. The CDR3 sequence is 12 residues long. With 6 bases clipped from V and 4 bases from J, the junction kept 2 bases outside the gene matches. In germline, CDR1 is MNHEY, CDR2 SVGAGI. The DNA of the CDR3 is TGTGCCAGCAGGACAGGGTTCTATGGCTACACCTTC. Its translation: CASRTGFYGYTF.